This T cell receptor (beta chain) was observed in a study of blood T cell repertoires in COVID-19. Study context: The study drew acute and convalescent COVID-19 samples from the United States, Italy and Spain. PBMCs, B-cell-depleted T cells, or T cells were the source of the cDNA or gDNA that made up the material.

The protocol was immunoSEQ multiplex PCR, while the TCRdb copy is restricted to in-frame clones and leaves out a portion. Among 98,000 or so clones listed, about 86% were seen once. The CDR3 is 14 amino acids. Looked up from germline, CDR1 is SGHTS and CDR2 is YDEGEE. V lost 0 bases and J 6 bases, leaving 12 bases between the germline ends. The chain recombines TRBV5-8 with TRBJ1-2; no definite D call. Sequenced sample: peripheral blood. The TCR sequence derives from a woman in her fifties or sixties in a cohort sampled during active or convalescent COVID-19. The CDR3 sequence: CASSLGLSRNGYTF. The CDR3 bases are TGTGCCAGCAGCTTGGGATTAAGCCGTAATGGCTACACCTTC.